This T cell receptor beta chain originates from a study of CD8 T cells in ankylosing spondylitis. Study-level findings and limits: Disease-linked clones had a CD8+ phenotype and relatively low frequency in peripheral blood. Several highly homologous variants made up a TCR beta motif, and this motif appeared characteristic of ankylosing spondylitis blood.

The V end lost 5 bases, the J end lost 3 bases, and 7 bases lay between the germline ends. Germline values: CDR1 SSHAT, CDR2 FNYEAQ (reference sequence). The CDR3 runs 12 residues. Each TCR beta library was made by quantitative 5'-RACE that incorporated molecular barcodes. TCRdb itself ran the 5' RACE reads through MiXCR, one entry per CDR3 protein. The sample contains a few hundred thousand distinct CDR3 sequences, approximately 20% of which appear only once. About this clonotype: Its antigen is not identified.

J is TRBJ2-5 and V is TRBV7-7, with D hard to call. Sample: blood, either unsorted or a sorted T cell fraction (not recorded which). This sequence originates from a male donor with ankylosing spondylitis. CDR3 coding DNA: TGTGCCAGCAGCCCCCTAAAAGAGACCCAGTACTTC. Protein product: CASSPLKETQYF.